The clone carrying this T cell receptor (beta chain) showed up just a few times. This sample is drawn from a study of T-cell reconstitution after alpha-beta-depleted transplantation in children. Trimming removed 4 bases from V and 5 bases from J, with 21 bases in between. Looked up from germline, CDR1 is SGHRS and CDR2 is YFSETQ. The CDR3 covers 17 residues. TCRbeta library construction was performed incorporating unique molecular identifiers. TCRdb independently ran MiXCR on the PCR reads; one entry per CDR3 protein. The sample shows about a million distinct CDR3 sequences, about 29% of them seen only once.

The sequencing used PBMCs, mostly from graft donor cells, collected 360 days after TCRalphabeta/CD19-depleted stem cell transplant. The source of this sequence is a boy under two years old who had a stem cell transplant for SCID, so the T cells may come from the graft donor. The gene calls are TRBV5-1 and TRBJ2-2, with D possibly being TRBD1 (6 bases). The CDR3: CASSLVGQGKGTGELFF. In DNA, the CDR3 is TGCGCCAGCAGCCTGGTCGGGCAGGGGAAGGGAACCGGGGAGCTGTTTTTT.